The source of this TCR beta chain is a study of blood T cell repertoires in COVID-19. Study summary: Samples of COVID-19 (acute and convalescent) were obtained from the United States, Italy and Spain. PBMCs, B-cell-depleted T cells, or T cells provided the cDNA or gDNA that made up the material.

There are 16 residues in the CDR3. Germline trimming cut 0 bases from V and 0 bases from J; bases unmatched to any gene: 3. The germline CDR1 and CDR2 sequences are SGHRS and YFSETQ. Assay used: immunoSEQ multiplex PCR; TCRdb lists only in-frame clones, some missing. Here the sample spans 200,000 to 250,000 clones, about 80% being singletons. Sample: peripheral blood. The V gene is TRBV5-1, the J gene TRBJ1-1; 9 bases agree with TRBD1. The origin of this receptor is a woman older than 75 with acute or convalescent COVID-19. The CDR3 DNA reads as TGCGCCAGCAGCTTGGACGGACAGGGGATGAACACTGAAGCTTTCTTT. It encodes CASSLDGQGMNTEAFF.